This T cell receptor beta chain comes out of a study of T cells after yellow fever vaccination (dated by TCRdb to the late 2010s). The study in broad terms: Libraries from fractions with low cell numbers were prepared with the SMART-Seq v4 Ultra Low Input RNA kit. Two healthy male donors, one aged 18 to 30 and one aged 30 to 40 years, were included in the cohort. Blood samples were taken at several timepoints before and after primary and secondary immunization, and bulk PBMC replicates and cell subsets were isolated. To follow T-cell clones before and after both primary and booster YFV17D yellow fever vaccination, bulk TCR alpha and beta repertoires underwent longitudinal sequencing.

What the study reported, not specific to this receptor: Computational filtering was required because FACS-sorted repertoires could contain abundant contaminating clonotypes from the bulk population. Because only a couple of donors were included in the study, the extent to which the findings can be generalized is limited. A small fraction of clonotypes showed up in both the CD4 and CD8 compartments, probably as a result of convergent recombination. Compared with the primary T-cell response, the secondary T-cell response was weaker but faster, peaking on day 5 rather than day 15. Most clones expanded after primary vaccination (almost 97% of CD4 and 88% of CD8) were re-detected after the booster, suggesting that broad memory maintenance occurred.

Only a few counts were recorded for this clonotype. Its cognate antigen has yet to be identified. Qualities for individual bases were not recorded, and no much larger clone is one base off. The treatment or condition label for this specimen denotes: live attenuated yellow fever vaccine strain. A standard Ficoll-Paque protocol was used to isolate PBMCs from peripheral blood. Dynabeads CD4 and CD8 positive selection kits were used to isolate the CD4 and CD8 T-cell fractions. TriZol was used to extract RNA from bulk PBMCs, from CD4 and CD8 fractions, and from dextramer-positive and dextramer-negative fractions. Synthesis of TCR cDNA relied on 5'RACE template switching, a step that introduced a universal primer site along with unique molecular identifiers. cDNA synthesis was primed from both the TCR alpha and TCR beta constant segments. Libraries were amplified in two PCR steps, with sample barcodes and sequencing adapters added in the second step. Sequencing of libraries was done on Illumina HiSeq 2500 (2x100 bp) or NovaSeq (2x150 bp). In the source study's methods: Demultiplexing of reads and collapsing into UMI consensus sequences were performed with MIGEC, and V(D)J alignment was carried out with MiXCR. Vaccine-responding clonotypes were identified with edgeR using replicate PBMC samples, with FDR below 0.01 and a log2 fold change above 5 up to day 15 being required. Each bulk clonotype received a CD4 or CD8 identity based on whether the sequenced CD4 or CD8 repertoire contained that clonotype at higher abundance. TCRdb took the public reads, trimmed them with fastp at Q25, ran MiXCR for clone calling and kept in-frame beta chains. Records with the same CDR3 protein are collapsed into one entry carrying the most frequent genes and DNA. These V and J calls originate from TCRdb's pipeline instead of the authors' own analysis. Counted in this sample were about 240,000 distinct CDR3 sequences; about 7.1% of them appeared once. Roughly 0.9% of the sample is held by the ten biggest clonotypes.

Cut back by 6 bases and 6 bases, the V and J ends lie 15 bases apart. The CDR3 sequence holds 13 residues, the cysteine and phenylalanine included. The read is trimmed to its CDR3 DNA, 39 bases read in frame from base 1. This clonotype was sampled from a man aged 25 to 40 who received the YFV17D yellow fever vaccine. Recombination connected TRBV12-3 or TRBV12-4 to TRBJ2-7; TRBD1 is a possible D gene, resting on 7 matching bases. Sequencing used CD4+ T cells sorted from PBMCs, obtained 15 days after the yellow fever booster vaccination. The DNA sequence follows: TGTGCCAGCAGCCCGATCCAGGGGGGCGAGCAGTACTTC. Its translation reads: CASSPIQGGEQYF.